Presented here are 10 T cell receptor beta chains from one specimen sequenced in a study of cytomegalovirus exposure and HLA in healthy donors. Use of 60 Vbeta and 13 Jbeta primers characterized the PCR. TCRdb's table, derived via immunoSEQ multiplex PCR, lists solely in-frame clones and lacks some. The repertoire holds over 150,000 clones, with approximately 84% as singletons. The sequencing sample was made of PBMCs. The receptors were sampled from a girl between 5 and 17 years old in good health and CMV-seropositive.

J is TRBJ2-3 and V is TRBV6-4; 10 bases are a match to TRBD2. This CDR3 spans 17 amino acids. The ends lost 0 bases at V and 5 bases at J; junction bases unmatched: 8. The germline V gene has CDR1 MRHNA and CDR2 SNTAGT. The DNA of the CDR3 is TGTGCCAGCAGTGACTCAGAAAGCGGGGGGGCCGGAGATACGCAGTATTTT. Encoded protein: CASSDSESGGAGDTQYF.

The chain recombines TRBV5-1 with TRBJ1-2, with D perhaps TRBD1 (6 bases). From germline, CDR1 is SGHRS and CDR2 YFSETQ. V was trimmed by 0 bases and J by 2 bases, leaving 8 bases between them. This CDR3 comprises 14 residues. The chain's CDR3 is CASSLVQGNYGYTF. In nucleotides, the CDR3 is TGCGCCAGCAGCTTGGTACAGGGAAACTATGGCTACACCTTC.

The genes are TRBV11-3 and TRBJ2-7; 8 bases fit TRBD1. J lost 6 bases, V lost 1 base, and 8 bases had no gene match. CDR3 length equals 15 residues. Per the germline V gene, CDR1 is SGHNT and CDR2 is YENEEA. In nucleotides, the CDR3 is TGTGCCAGCAGCTTAGTCGGTCAGGGGGCTCCCGAGCAGTACTTC. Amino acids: CASSLVGQGAPEQYF.

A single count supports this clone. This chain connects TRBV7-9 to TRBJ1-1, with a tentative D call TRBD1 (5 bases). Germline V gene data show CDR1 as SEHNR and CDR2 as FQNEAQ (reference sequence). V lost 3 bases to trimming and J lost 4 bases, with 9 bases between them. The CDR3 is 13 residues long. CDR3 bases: TGTGCCAGCAGCTTTAACAGGTTCACTGAAGCTTTCTTT. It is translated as CASSFNRFTEAFF.

CDR3 bases: TGCGCCAGCAGCGAGGCGGGGGGACTCTACGAGCAGTACTTC. Protein: CASSEAGGLYEQYF. The chain employs TRBV5-1 and TRBJ2-7; 8 positions match TRBD2. Trimming took 4 bases from V and 3 from J; bases not matched to a gene: 6. CDR1 SGHRS and CDR2 YFSETQ come from the germline V gene. The CDR3 sequence is 14 residues long.

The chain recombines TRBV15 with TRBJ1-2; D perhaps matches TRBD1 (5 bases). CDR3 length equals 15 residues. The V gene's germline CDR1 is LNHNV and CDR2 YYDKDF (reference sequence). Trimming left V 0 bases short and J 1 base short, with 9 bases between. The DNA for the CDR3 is TGTGCCACCAGCAGAGATTGGGGGGATAACTATGGCTACACCTTC. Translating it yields CATSRDWGDNYGYTF.

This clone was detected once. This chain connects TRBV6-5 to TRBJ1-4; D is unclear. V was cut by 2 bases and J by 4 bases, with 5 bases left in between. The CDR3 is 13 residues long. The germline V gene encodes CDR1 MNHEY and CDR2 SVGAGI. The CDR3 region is CASSYAVNEKLFF. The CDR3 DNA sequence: TGTGCCAGCAGTTACGCGGTTAATGAAAAACTGTTTTTT.

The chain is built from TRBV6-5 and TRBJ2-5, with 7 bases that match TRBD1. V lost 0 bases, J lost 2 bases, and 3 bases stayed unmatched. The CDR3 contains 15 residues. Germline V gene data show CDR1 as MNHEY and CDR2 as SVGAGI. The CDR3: CASSYSTGRQETQYF. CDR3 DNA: TGTGCCAGCAGTTACTCGACAGGGCGGCAAGAGACCCAGTACTTC.

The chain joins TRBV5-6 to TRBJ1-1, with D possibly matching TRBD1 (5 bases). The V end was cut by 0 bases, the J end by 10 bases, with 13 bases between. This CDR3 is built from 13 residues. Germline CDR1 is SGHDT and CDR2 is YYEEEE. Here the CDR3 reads CASSLVVREGAFF. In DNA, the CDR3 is TGTGCCAGCAGCTTGGTAGTCAGGGAAGGAGCTTTCTTT.

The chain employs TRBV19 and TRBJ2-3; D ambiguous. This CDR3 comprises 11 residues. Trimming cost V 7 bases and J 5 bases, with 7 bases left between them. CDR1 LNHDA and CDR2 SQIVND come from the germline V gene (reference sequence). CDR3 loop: CASKLGDTQYF. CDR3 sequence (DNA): TGTGCCAGTAAACTTGGAGATACGCAGTATTTT.